This T cell receptor (beta chain) was sequenced during a study of CXCR3-negative and CXCR3-positive naive CD8 T cells. Study-wide results and limits: Much lower diversity was found in memory CD8+ cells, while both naive subsets had comparably high diversity. Post-cryopreservation CXCR3 expression was partly diminished, and the bulk of assays employed fresh PBMCs. Relative to CXCR3-negative naive cells, CXCR3-positive naive cells had more hydrophobic TRB CDR3s. Both naive subsets, CXCR3-negative and CXCR3-positive, displayed similar TRBV-TRBJ usage, unlike memory cells.

TRB cDNA was prepared as libraries by UMI-labeled 5' RACE. TCRdb reworked the 5' RACE reads into one entry per CDR3 protein, no DNA. Recorded for this sample: about 120,000 distinct CDR3 sequences. CDR3 size: 13 residues. In the case of this clonotype: Its cognate antigen is unknown.

The chain recombines TRBV12-3 or TRBV12-4 with TRBJ1-5; checking the TCRdb D call of TRBD1 is not possible without DNA. Sequenced input: naive CXCR3+ CD8+ T cells from blood. Subset described: CD45RO-CCR7+CD27+CD95- naive CD8+ T cells expressing CXCR3 (TNR3+). The TCR sequence derives from a human donor in good health. Some clones in this sample may be carry-over from other donors' samples. CDR3 sequence: CASRQGSHQPQHF.